A single sample gave rise to the 21 T cell receptor beta chains below, sequenced in a study of cytomegalovirus exposure and HLA in healthy donors (dated by TCRdb to the late 2010s). Library preparation employed the immunoSEQ multiplex PCR assay. The multiplex PCR relied on a mix of 60 forward primers for TCR Vbeta segments and 13 reverse primers for TCR Jbeta segments. Drawn from immuneACCESS, this table holds only the in-frame rearrangements with V and J called that TCRdb kept. Clones are partly lost; checked studies trace under half to an unresolved V gene and leave the rest unexplained. This sample's table contains fewer than 70,000 clones. 3.6% of the sample lies in the top ten. Source material: PBMCs. The receptors originated from a young woman in good health and CMV-seronegative.

The V gene is TRBV6-1, the J gene TRBJ1-1; TRBD1 aligns across 7 bases. V was clipped by 2 bases and J by 3 bases; unmatched bases: 3. The germline V gene has CDR1 MNHNS and CDR2 SASEGT. The CDR3 length is 14 residues. CDR3 coding DNA: TGTGCCAGCAGTGAATCGGGACAGTACACTGAAGCTTTCTTT. Translated, it gives CASSESGQYTEAFF.

V usage is TRBV19 and J usage is TRBJ2-6, with TRBD1 identical over 7 bases. CDR1 and CDR2 (germline): LNHDA, SQIVND (reference sequence). The CDR3 spans 18 residues. J gave up 0 bases and V 6 bases, and 11 bases lay outside the gene matches. The chain's CDR3 is CASRRQGREVSGANVLTF. DNA of the CDR3: TGTGCCAGTAGGAGACAGGGTCGAGAGGTCTCTGGGGCCAACGTCCTGACTTTC.

The rearrangement uses TRBV6-5 and TRBJ2-1; 9 positions agree with TRBD2. The CDR3 runs 12 residues. After removal of 6 bases from V and 15 bases from J, the junction contained 9 bases not matched to a gene. Germline loops: CDR1 MNHEY, CDR2 SVGAGI. This CDR3 reads CASRRGLAGTFF. CDR3 sequence (DNA): TGTGCCAGCAGGAGGGGACTAGCAGGGACGTTCTTC.

The chain is built from TRBV30 and TRBJ2-5, with TRBD1 identical over 9 bases. V dropped 6 bases and J dropped 5; count of bases not matched to a gene: 7. The CDR3 extends over 13 amino acids. The germline V gene encodes CDR1 GTSNPN and CDR2 SVGIG (reference sequence). CDR3 protein: CACQQGAGETQYF. The CDR3, as DNA: TGTGCCTGTCAACAGGGGGCTGGGGAGACCCAGTACTTC.

This sequence joins TRBV15 and TRBJ2-7, with D perhaps TRBD1 (5 bases). Trimming stripped 0 bases from V and 6 bases from J, with 15 bases between. The CDR3 is 15 amino acids. From germline, CDR1 is LNHNV and CDR2 YYDKDF (reference sequence). As DNA, the CDR3 is TGTGCCACCAGCAGAGATTCGTATCAGGGCAGCGAGCAGTACTTC. This translates into CATSRDSYQGSEQYF. The whole variable domain, filled in from reference TRBV15 and TRBJ2-7, reads DAMVIQNPRYQVTQFGKPVTLSCSQTLNHNVMYWYQQKSSQAPKLLFHYYDKDFNNEADTPDNFQSRRPNTSFCFLDIRSPGLGDTAMYLCATSRDSYQGSEQYFGPGTRLTVT.

The gene calls are TRBV6-5 and TRBJ1-1; D possibly corresponds to TRBD1 (6 bases). Trimming cost V 6 bases and J 4 bases, with 6 bases left between them. Germline values: CDR1 MNHEY, CDR2 SVGAGI. This CDR3 has 11 residues. CDR3 loop: CASRGATEAFF. The CDR3 DNA follows: TGTGCCAGCAGGGGGGCCACTGAAGCTTTCTTT.

The chain has TRBV4-2 and TRBJ2-7; D is uncertain. The CDR3 is 14 amino acids. The V gene's germline CDR1 is LGHNA and CDR2 YNFKEQ. The ends were cut back, 1 base at V and 0 bases at J, with 7 bases in the middle. In nucleotides, the CDR3 is TGTGCCAGCAGCCAAGGGAGAAGCTCCTACGAGCAGTACTTC. This codes for CASSQGRSSYEQYF.

In nucleotides, the CDR3 is TGCAGCGTTGAGTGGGGGGCTAATGAAAAACTGTTTTTT. Protein sequence: CSVEWGANEKLFF. This chain joins TRBV29-1 and TRBJ1-4, with D perhaps matching TRBD1 (5 bases). In germline, CDR1 is SQVTM, CDR2 ANQGSEA. This CDR3 spans 13 amino acids. The germline V and J ends were trimmed by 3 bases and 3 bases, with 8 bases remaining between them.

This chain uses TRBV19 with TRBJ2-1, with a possible D match to TRBD1 (5 bases). V was trimmed by 5 bases and J by 6 bases, leaving 11 bases between them. The V gene's germline CDR1 is LNHDA and CDR2 SQIVND (reference sequence). The CDR3 consists of 13 residues. CDR3 nucleotides: TGTGCCAGTAGTCGCAGCAGGGTCAATGAGCAGTTCTTC. The encoded protein is CASSRSRVNEQFF.

The chain links TRBV11-2 to TRBJ2-2; a possible D gene is TRBD1 (5 bases). The CDR3 is 15 amino acids. CDR1 is SGHAT, CDR2 FQNNGV, per germline. The V and J ends lost 2 bases and 1 base respectively, with 8 bases between them. CDR3 bases: TGTGCCAGCAGCTTACGACAGCAGAACACCGGGGAGCTGTTTTTT. It yields the protein CASSLRQQNTGELFF.

The genes are TRBV20-1 and TRBJ1-2, with D unclear. Germline V lookup: CDR1 DFQATT, CDR2 SNEGSKA (reference sequence). The CDR3 totals 11 residues. Trimming pared 3 bases from V and 3 bases from J, leaving 5 bases between. In nucleotides, the CDR3 is TGCAGTGCTAGTACGGACTATGGCTACACCTTC. Amino acids: CSASTDYGYTF.

This chain's CDR3 is CASSVEGQGLHEQYF. CDR3 nucleotides: TGTGCCAGCAGCGTAGAGGGACAGGGGCTACACGAGCAGTACTTC. J is TRBJ2-7 and V is TRBV9; 10 bases are shared with TRBD1. Germline V gene sequence: CDR1 SGDLS, CDR2 YYNGEE. J gave up 5 bases and V 0 bases, and 5 bases lay outside the gene matches. This CDR3 is 15 amino acids long.

This chain links TRBV15 with TRBJ1-4, with 9 nucleotides matching TRBD1. CDR1 is LNHNV and CDR2 is YYDKDF in the germline V gene (reference sequence). Trimming removed 5 bases from V and 2 bases from J; junction bases left unmatched: 6. This CDR3 is 16 amino acids long. In DNA form, the CDR3 reads TGTGCCACCAGCGAAGACAGGGGGAGGACTAATGAAAAACTGTTTTTT. Amino acids: CATSEDRGRTNEKLFF.

J is TRBJ1-1 and V is TRBV7-3; TRBD1 agrees at 10 bases. The J segment lost 5 bases and the V segment lost 5 bases, leaving 8 bases of the junction unmatched. CDR1 and CDR2 from the germline V gene are SGHTA and FQGTGA. This CDR3 has 15 residues. The CDR3 spells CASSPRTGGTTEAFF. CDR3 DNA sequence: TGTGCCAGCAGCCCCAGGACAGGGGGGACAACTGAAGCTTTCTTT.

The rearrangement links TRBV7-2 to TRBJ1-5; 9 bases line up with TRBD1. The V gene's germline CDR1 is SGHTA and CDR2 FQGNSA. The length of the CDR3 is 14 residues. V lost 3 bases to trimming and J lost 7 bases; unmatched junction nucleotides: 4. CDR3 bases: TGTGCCAGCAGCTTTCCGGGACAGGGACAGCCCCAGCATTTT. As protein: CASSFPGQGQPQHF.

This chain links TRBV28 with TRBJ2-3; 7 nucleotides agree with TRBD1. V was clipped by 5 bases and J by 3 bases; unmatched bases: 5. CDR3 length: 14 amino acids. The germline V gene has CDR1 MDHEN and CDR2 SYDVKM. This chain's CDR3 is CASSPDRTTDTQYF. CDR3 DNA: TGTGCCAGCAGTCCGGACAGGACAACAGATACGCAGTATTTT.

J is TRBJ1-2 and V is TRBV6-1; D may be TRBD1 (5 bases). CDR3 size: 14 residues. The germline V and J ends were trimmed by 7 bases and 8 bases, with 20 bases remaining between them. CDR1 is MNHNS, CDR2 SASEGT, per germline. The CDR3 DNA sequence: TGTGCCAGCACTTTCACGGTGGGGGGGAACGGCTACACCTTC. Translated, it gives CASTFTVGGNGYTF.

The chain is built from TRBV25-1 and TRBJ2-7, with 7 nucleotides matching TRBD2. Germline V gene sequence: CDR1 MGHDK, CDR2 SYGVNS. Unmatched junction bases numbered 5, after V lost 4 bases and J lost 5 bases. The CDR3 is 13 residues long. As DNA, the CDR3 is TGTGCCAGCAGTGTGGGAGGGACGAACGAGCAGTACTTC. Its protein is CASSVGGTNEQYF.

The gene calls are TRBV30 and TRBJ1-1; 10 nucleotides line up with TRBD1. The germline gives CDR1 GTSNPN, CDR2 SVGIG (reference sequence). With V trimmed by 3 bases and J by 4 bases, 5 bases remained unmatched. This CDR3 spans 14 amino acids. CDR3 sequence reads: CAWRPGQGTTEAFF. As DNA, the CDR3 is TGTGCCTGGAGGCCGGGACAGGGGACCACTGAAGCTTTCTTT.

The CDR3 DNA reads TGTGCCAGCAGTGTGGGCCAAAGGGGCCAAGAGACCCAGTACTTC. This sequence encodes CASSVGQRGQETQYF. J is TRBJ2-5 and V is TRBV2; tentatively, D is TRBD1 (5 bases). Germline V CDR1 and CDR2: SNHLY, FYNNEI. The V end was cut by 4 bases, the J end by 1 base, with 13 bases between. The CDR3 is 15 residues long. Drawing the rest from reference TRBV2 and TRBJ2-5, the complete variable domain is EPEVTQTPSHQVTQMGQEVILRCVPISNHLYFYWYRQILGQKVEFLVSFYNNEISEKSEIFDDQFSVERPDGSNFTLKIRSTKLEDSAMYFCASSVGQRGQETQYFGPGTRLLVL.

This chain links TRBV19 with TRBJ2-7; TRBD1 agrees at 9 bases. The CDR3 extends over 14 amino acids. V was pared by 6 bases and J by 2 bases, with 5 bases of the junction left unmatched. CDR1 and CDR2 (germline): LNHDA, SQIVND (reference sequence). The CDR3 protein is CASRADRGTYEQYF. The CDR3 DNA reads as TGTGCCAGTAGGGCGGACAGGGGAACCTACGAGCAGTACTTC.